Included here is one TCR beta chain sequence, with context. This CDR3 is 16 amino acids long. With 1 base clipped from V and 2 bases from J, the junction kept 7 bases outside the gene matches. Germline values: CDR1 SGHVS, CDR2 FNYEAQ. This sample was included in a study of cytomegalovirus exposure and HLA in healthy donors. Primers included in the PCR were 60 Vbeta and 13 Jbeta primers. Profiled with immunoSEQ multiplex PCR; TCRdb holds only in-frame clones, not every one. The sample comprises about 130,000 clones, around 67% of which are singletons, and around 4% rests with the top ten. V and J are TRBV7-6 and TRBJ2-7, with 8 bases matching TRBD1. The sequencing input was PBMCs. This clonotype originated in a man between 18 and 35 years old in good health and CMV-seropositive. CDR3: CASSLGFGTGTYEQYF. The CDR3 DNA is TGTGCCAGCAGCTTAGGTTTTGGGACAGGCACCTACGAGCAGTACTTC.